One sample yielded the 19 T cell receptor beta chains listed below, sequenced in a study of blood T cell repertoires in COVID-19. TCRdb's copy holds only in-frame clones and misses some; the assay was immunoSEQ multiplex PCR. Here the sample spans 250,000 to 350,000 clones, about 82% being singletons. Sequenced: peripheral blood. These receptors originate from a woman aged 45-60 years with acute or convalescent COVID-19.

This clone has only one observation. This chain joins TRBV4-1 and TRBJ2-7; D is possibly TRBD1 (6 bases). This CDR3 has 15 residues. Deletions cut 2 bases from V and 2 bases from J, with 13 bases between. In germline, CDR1 is MGHRA, CDR2 YSYEKL. In DNA form, the CDR3 reads TGCGCCAGCAGCCAAACACTCGGACAGACCTACGAGCAGTACTTC. Translated, it gives CASSQTLGQTYEQYF.

The chain is built from TRBV28 and TRBJ2-7; TRBD2 aligns across 8 bases. V lost 5 bases, J lost 5 bases, and 8 bases stayed unmatched. The CDR3 has 14 residues. Germline CDR1 MDHEN, CDR2 SYDVKM. The CDR3 nucleotides are TGTGCCAGCAGTGATACCGGGACTAGTCACGAGCAGTACTTC. This gives the protein CASSDTGTSHEQYF.

The chain links TRBV6-2 or TRBV6-3 to TRBJ1-4; 7 bases align to TRBD1. The CDR3 has 14 residues. The J segment lost 4 bases and the V segment lost 6 bases, leaving 5 bases of the junction unmatched. Germline CDR1 MNHEY, CDR2 SVGEGT. The CDR3 reads CASSLDRINEKLFF. The CDR3 DNA reads TGTGCCAGCAGCTTGGACAGGATTAATGAAAAACTGTTTTTT.

CDR3 loop: CATSDAGEETDTQYF. CDR3 nucleotides: TGTGCCACCAGTGATGCGGGAGAGGAGACAGATACGCAGTATTTT. The rearrangement uses TRBV24-1 and TRBJ2-3; 7 positions match TRBD2. Germline V gene lookup returns CDR1 KGHDR and CDR2 SFDVKD. The CDR3 is made up of 15 amino acids. V shed 3 bases and J 3 bases; nucleotides not matched to a gene: 5.

V usage is TRBV2 and J usage is TRBJ1-2; 8 nucleotides line up with TRBD1. The germline V gene encodes CDR1 SNHLY and CDR2 FYNNEI. CDR3 length equals 13 residues. J lost 7 bases, V lost 6 bases, and 7 bases had no gene match. As DNA, the CDR3 is TGTGCCAGCAGAGACAGGGGTGCCGCTGGCTACACCTTC. Encoded protein: CASRDRGAAGYTF.

The chain has TRBV27 and TRBJ2-3; possible D gene TRBD2, 5 bases. Germline lookup yields CDR1 MNHEY and CDR2 SMNVEV (reference sequence). V lost 3 bases and J lost 2, with 6 bases in between. There are 13 residues in the CDR3. Written as DNA, the CDR3 is TGTGCCAGCAGTTTCGGGAACACAGATACGCAGTATTTT. Translating gives CASSFGNTDTQYF.

The CDR3 sequence is CASSLFSGQYGEQFF. CDR3 coding DNA: TGTGCCAGCAGCTTGTTTAGTGGGCAGTACGGTGAGCAGTTCTTC. The rearrangement links TRBV5-4 to TRBJ2-1; D remains unclear. Germline V gene data show CDR1 as SGHNT and CDR2 as YYREEE (reference sequence). V dropped 1 base and J dropped 9 bases, with 17 bases sitting between them. CDR3 length: 15 residues.

The rearrangement links TRBV11-3 to TRBJ2-1; D is perhaps TRBD2 (5 bases). Trimming removed 1 base at V and 1 base at J, with 5 bases between. This CDR3 contains 14 residues. CDR1 and CDR2 from the germline V gene are SGHNT and YENEEA. CDR3 region: CASSLAGSYNEQFF. CDR3 nucleotide sequence: TGTGCCAGCAGCTTAGCGGGGTCCTACAATGAGCAGTTCTTC.

The chain employs TRBV7-9 and TRBJ2-2, with TRBD2 matching 12 bases. Germline V gives CDR1 SEHNR, CDR2 FQNEAQ (reference sequence). Unmatched junction bases numbered 6, after V lost 0 bases and J lost 1 base. CDR3 size: 19 residues. The CDR3 nucleotides are TGTGCCAGCAGCTTAGCCCCACGACTAGCGGGAGAGAACACCGGGGAGCTGTTTTTT. Translation gives CASSLAPRLAGENTGELFF.

The V call is TRBV5-1, the J call TRBJ1-5, with 8 bases matching TRBD1. The V gene's germline CDR1 is SGHRS and CDR2 YFSETQ. The junction had 7 bases not matched to a gene; V was cut back by 2 bases and J by 6 bases. The CDR3 has 15 amino acids. The CDR3 coding sequence is TGCGCCAGCAGCTTCCAGGGGGCCTCCGGTCAGCCCCAGCATTTT. This encodes CASSFQGASGQPQHF.

This clone showed up just once. V and J are TRBV28 and TRBJ1-2; 7 bases agree with TRBD1. The CDR3 is 15 amino acids. Germline values: CDR1 MDHEN, CDR2 SYDVKM. V trimming: 5 bases; J trimming: 4 bases; junction bases outside the gene matches: 10. In nucleotides, the CDR3 is TGTGCCAGCAGTAAGAAGGGGGCTTTGAGCTATGGCTACACCTTC. This encodes CASSKKGALSYGYTF.

This chain connects TRBV1 to TRBJ2-1; the table's D call, TRBD2, was not checked against the DNA. TRBV1 constitutes a pseudogene. This CDR3 is built from 15 residues. The CDR3 sequence is CTSSQVRGRWGEQFF. CDR3 sequence (DNA): TGCACCAGCAGCCAAGTACGTGGGAGGTGGGGTGAGCAGTTCTTC.

V usage is TRBV27 and J usage is TRBJ2-3; 8 bases line up with TRBD2. The germline V gene has CDR1 MNHEY and CDR2 SMNVEV (reference sequence). The trim removed 4 bases at V and 3 bases at J, leaving 6 bases unmatched. There are 15 residues in the CDR3. This CDR3 is CASSSSGSKTDTQYF. CDR3 nucleotide sequence: TGTGCCAGCAGTTCCAGCGGGAGTAAGACAGATACGCAGTATTTT.

The chain uses TRBV27 and TRBJ1-2; 7 positions agree with TRBD1. The CDR3 is made up of 15 amino acids. Germline V lookup: CDR1 MNHEY, CDR2 SMNVEV (reference sequence). V lost 6 bases, J lost 4 bases, and 11 bases stayed unmatched. The CDR3 region is CASRPVTGSLYGYTF. Written as DNA, the CDR3 is TGTGCCAGCAGACCGGTGACAGGGTCCCTCTATGGCTACACCTTC.

This chain links TRBV19 with TRBJ2-1; 11 bases align to TRBD2. Trimming took 3 bases from V and 6 from J; bases not matched to a gene: 7. CDR1 is LNHDA, CDR2 SQIVND, per germline (reference sequence). The CDR3 is 16 amino acids. The CDR3 loop is CASSINLAGGSNEQFF. The DNA for the CDR3 is TGTGCCAGTAGTATCAATCTAGCGGGAGGAAGCAATGAGCAGTTCTTC.

This chain joins TRBV6-5 and TRBJ2-4; the match to TRBD1 covers 10 bases. Germline CDR1 reads MNHEY; CDR2 reads SVGAGI. The CDR3 consists of 13 residues. Losses at the gene ends were 6 bases for V and 7 bases for J; bases not matched to a gene: 3. CDR3 in DNA: TGTGCCAGCAGGTCGGGACAGGGGAACATTCAGTACTTC. Translating it yields CASRSGQGNIQYF.

This clone has only one observation. The gene calls are TRBV9 and TRBJ1-1, with TRBD1 identical over 7 bases. The CDR3 is made up of 17 amino acids. Germline values: CDR1 SGDLS, CDR2 YYNGEE. V lost 4 bases to trimming and J lost 3 bases; unmatched junction nucleotides: 15. The CDR3 reads CASSPRDSYHLDTEAFF. DNA for the CDR3: TGTGCCAGCAGCCCCCGGGACAGCTATCATTTAGACACTGAAGCTTTCTTT.

This chain uses TRBV19 with TRBJ2-2; 8 bases agree with TRBD1. The germline V gene encodes CDR1 LNHDA and CDR2 SQIVND (reference sequence). The CDR3 covers 17 residues. The J segment lost 0 bases and the V segment lost 9 bases, leaving 12 bases of the junction unmatched. The CDR3 coding sequence is TGTGCCAGCCTACGGTTGCCGGGACAGGCGAACACCGGGGAGCTGTTTTTT. This translates into CASLRLPGQANTGELFF. Full variable domain (remainder filled in from reference TRBV19 and TRBJ2-2): DGGITQSPKYLFRKEGQNVTLSCEQNLNHDAMYWYRQDPGQGLRLIYYSQIVNDFQKGDIAEGYSVSREKKESFPLTVTSAQKNPTAFYLCASLRLPGQANTGELFFGEGSRLTVL.

This rearrangement joins TRBV5-1 to TRBJ1-5, with D tentatively TRBD1 (6 bases). Germline V gene lookup returns CDR1 SGHRS and CDR2 YFSETQ. The length of the CDR3 is 15 residues. V was clipped by 5 bases and J by 4 bases, with 16 bases between them. CDR3 DNA sequence: TGCGCCAGCAGACTCACAGGGTCGTGGAATCAGCCCCAGCATTTT. Protein: CASRLTGSWNQPQHF.